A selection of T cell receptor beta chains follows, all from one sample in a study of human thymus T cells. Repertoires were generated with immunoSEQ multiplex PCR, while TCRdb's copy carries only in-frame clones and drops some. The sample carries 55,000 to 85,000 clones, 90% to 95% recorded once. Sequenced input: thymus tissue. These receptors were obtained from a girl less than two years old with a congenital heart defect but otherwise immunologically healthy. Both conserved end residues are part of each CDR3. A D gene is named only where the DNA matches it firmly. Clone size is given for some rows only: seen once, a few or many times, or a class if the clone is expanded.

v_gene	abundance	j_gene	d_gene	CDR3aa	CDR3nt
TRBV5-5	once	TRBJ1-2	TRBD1	CASSLSGQGYYGYTF	TGTGCCAGCAGCTTGTCGGGACAGGGTTACTATGGCTACACCTTC
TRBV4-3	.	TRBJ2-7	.	CASSAGTLIGTYEQYF	TGCGCCAGCTCCGCCGGGACCCTCATCGGGACCTACGAGCAGTACTTC
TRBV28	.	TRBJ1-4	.	CASSFARGWEKLFF	TGTGCCAGCAGTTTTGCCCGGGGATGGGAAAAACTGTTTTTT
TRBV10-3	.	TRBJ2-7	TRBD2	CAIWGLAGGEQYF	TGTGCCATCTGGGGCCTAGCGGGAGGTGAGCAGTACTTC
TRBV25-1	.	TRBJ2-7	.	CASSEREYEQYF	TGTGCCAGCAGTGAACGGGAGTACGAGCAGTACTTC
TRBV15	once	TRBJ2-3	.	CATSRGASVPLREDTQYF	TGTGCCACCAGCAGAGGAGCTTCAGTCCCCTTACGGGAAGATACGCAGTATTTT
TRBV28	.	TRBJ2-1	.	CASSSNSSYNEQFF	TGTGCCAGCAGCAGTAACTCCTCCTACAATGAGCAGTTCTTC
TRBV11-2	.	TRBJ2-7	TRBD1	CASSQRTGAYEQYF	TGTGCCAGCAGCCAAAGGACAGGGGCCTACGAGCAGTACTTC
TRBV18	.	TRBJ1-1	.	CASSPENTEAFF	TGTGCCAGCTCACCAGAGAACACTGAAGCTTTCTTT
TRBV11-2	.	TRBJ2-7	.	CASGGVYEQYF	TGTGCCAGCGGGGGAGTCTACGAGCAGTACTTC
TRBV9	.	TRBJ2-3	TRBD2	CASSVGGGGLAGADTQYF	TGTGCCAGCAGCGTAGGAGGCGGGGGACTAGCGGGAGCAGATACGCAGTATTTT
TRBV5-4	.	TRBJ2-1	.	CASRVGDSSDEQFF	TGTGCCAGCAGGGTTGGGGACTCCAGCGATGAGCAGTTCTTC
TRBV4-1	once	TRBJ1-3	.	CASSLRQVSGNTIYF	TGCGCCAGCAGCCTACGACAGGTCTCTGGAAACACCATATATTTT
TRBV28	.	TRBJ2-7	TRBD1	CASTWTGVYEQYF	TGTGCCAGCACGTGGACAGGGGTCTACGAGCAGTACTTC
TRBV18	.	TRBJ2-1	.	CASSPPVAVYNEQFF	TGTGCCAGCTCACCTCCGGTTGCGGTCTACAATGAGCAGTTCTTC
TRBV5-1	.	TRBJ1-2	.	CASSSVSGVGYTF	TGCGCCAGCAGCTCCGTCTCTGGGGTTGGCTACACCTTC
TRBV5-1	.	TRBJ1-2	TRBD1	CASTRQGGYGYTF	TGCGCCAGCACTCGACAGGGAGGCTATGGCTACACCTTC
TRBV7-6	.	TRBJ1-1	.	CASSPRWEGTEAFF	TGTGCCAGCAGCCCTCGTTGGGAGGGCACTGAAGCTTTCTTT
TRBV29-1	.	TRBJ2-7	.	CSVEGLTGSIHEQYF	TGCAGCGTTGAGGGTCTCACAGGTTCAATCCACGAGCAGTACTTC
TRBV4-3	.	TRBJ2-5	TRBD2	CASSHFSGRGKETQYF	TGCGCCAGCAGCCATTTTAGCGGGAGGGGTAAAGAGACCCAGTACTTC
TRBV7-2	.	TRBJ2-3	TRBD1	CASSRGQGAKDTQYF	TGTGCCAGCAGCCGCGGACAGGGGGCGAAAGATACGCAGTATTTT
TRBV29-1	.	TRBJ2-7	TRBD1	CSVEAQGERYEQYF	TGCAGCGTTGAAGCACAGGGGGAAAGGTACGAGCAGTACTTC
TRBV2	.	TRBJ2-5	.	CASSALGLDQETQYF	TGTGCCAGCAGTGCCCTTGGGTTGGATCAAGAGACCCAGTACTTC
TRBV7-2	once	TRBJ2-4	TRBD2	CASSFSGNVAKNIQYF	TGTGCCAGCAGCTTTAGCGGGAACGTAGCCAAAAACATTCAGTACTTC
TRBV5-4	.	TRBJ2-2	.	CASSLGVRNTGELFF	TGTGCCAGCAGCTTGGGGGTCCGGAACACCGGGGAGCTGTTTTTT
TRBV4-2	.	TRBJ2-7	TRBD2	CASSQGGTSRWGEQYF	TGTGCCAGCAGCCAAGGGGGGACTAGCAGATGGGGCGAGCAGTACTTC
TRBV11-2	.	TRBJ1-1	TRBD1	CASSLWTGDPGDTEAFF	TGTGCCAGCAGCTTATGGACAGGGGACCCGGGAGACACTGAAGCTTTCTTT
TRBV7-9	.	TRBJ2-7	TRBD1	CASSLAGTGGIDEQYF	TGTGCCAGCAGCTTAGCTGGGACAGGGGGCATCGACGAGCAGTACTTC
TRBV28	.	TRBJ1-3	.	CASSGGGARSGNTIYF	TGTGCCAGCAGCGGCGGAGGGGCCCGCTCTGGAAACACCATATATTTT
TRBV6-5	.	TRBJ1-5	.	CASSFAGSNQPQHF	TGTGCCAGCAGTTTTGCAGGGAGCAATCAGCCCCAGCATTTT
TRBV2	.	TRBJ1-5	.	CASSAPGGLNQPQHF	TGTGCCAGCAGTGCCCCGGGGGGGCTCAATCAGCCCCAGCATTTT
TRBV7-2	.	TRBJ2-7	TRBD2	CASSLALTSPGEQYF	TGTGCCAGCAGCTTAGCCCTGACTAGCCCTGGCGAGCAGTACTTC
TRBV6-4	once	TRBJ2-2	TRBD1	CASSALPDRERTGELFF	TGTGCCAGCAGTGCCCTCCCGGACAGGGAAAGGACCGGGGAGCTGTTTTTT
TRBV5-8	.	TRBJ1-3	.	CASRRSQGRGSGNTIYF	TGTGCCAGCAGACGGAGTCAGGGTCGAGGGTCTGGAAACACCATATATTTT
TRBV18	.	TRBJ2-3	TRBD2	CASSPFPSAGDTDTQYF	TGTGCCAGCTCACCTTTCCCCTCGGCGGGAGATACAGATACGCAGTATTTT
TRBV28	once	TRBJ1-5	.	CASSLWVVVNQPQHF	TGTGCCAGCAGTTTATGGGTAGTAGTCAATCAGCCCCAGCATTTT
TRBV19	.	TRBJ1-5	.	CASKGVGGNQPQHF	TGTGCCAGCAAGGGGGTAGGGGGCAATCAGCCCCAGCATTTT
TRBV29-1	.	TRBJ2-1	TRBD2	CSVEASGRVVEQFF	TGCAGCGTTGAAGCGAGCGGGAGGGTTGTTGAGCAGTTCTTC
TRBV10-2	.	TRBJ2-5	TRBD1	CASSARRQGRETQYF	TGCGCCAGCAGTGCCAGGAGACAGGGAAGGGAGACCCAGTACTTC
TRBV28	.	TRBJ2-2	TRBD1	CASSLIVGQGPTGELFF	TGTGCCAGCAGTTTAATCGTCGGACAGGGCCCCACCGGGGAGCTGTTTTTT
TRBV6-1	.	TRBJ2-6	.	CASSEAGQPGGANVLTF	TGTGCCAGCAGTGAAGCTGGACAGCCAGGAGGGGCCAACGTCCTGACTTTC
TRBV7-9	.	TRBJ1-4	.	CASSLGTGWGEKLFF	TGTGCCAGCAGCTTAGGAACAGGGTGGGGAGAAAAACTGTTTTTT
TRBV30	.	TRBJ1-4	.	CAWSRGVPNEKLFF	TGTGCCTGGAGTAGGGGGGTACCTAATGAAAAACTGTTTTTT
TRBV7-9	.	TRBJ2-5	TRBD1	CASSPPGGLQETQYF	TGTGCCAGCAGCCCCCCAGGGGGCCTCCAAGAGACCCAGTACTTC
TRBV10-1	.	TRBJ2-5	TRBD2	CASSEWTSGRETQYF	TGCGCCAGCAGTGAGTGGACTAGCGGGAGAGAGACCCAGTACTTC
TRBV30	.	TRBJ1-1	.	CAWSEKFRSEAFF	TGTGCCTGGAGTGAGAAGTTTAGGTCTGAAGCTTTCTTT
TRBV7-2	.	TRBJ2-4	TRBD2	CASSPKGAGGAKNIQYF	TGTGCCAGCAGCCCCAAGGGAGCGGGAGGAGCCAAAAACATTCAGTACTTC
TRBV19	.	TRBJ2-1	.	CASMSGGDEQFF	TGTGCCAGTATGTCGGGGGGCGATGAGCAGTTCTTC
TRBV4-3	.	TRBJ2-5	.	CASSQDTQPGEETQYF	TGCGCCAGCAGCCAAGATACCCAGCCCGGCGAGGAGACCCAGTACTTC
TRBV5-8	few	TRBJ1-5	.	CASTTGGWNQPQHF	TGTGCCAGCACCACGGGGGGCTGGAATCAGCCCCAGCATTTT
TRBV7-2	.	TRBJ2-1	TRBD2	CASSLTSGWHNEQFF	TGTGCCAGCAGCCTAACTAGCGGGTGGCACAATGAGCAGTTCTTC
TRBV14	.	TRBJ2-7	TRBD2	CASSQVYGSGIPYEQYF	TGTGCCAGCAGCCAAGTTTACGGAAGCGGGATTCCCTATGAGCAGTACTTC